These 14 T cell receptor beta chains came from one sample sequenced in a study of technical replicates of blood from a handful of donors. Sequencing used immunoSEQ multiplex PCR; TCRdb keeps in-frame clones, though not all of them. The table shows tens of thousands of clones, with over 85% occurring only once. The material sequenced was PBMCs. These receptors originate from a human donor in good health. Some clones in this sample may be carry-over from other donors' samples.

The chain carries TRBV4-1 and TRBJ2-7, with D possibly TRBD2 on 5 matching bases. This CDR3 is built from 15 residues. V gave up 3 bases and J gave up 4 bases, with 16 bases separating them. Germline loops: CDR1 MGHRA, CDR2 YSYEKL. For the CDR3, the DNA is TGCGCCAGCAGCCAGAGGACGGGGTTGGAGTACGAGCAGTACTTC. Translating it yields CASSQRTGLEYEQYF.

The V call is TRBV4-2, the J call TRBJ1-2; a possible D gene is TRBD1 (6 bases). V gave up 1 base and J gave up 2 bases, with 8 bases separating them. This CDR3 contains 14 residues. CDR1 is LGHNA, CDR2 YNFKEQ, per germline. DNA of the CDR3: TGTGCCAGCAGCCAAGGGACAGACAACTATGGCTACACCTTC. This translates into CASSQGTDNYGYTF.

The chain carries TRBV2 and TRBJ1-4, with 8 bases matching TRBD1. V was clipped by 6 bases and J by 8 bases; unmatched bases: 5. Germline CDR1 is SNHLY and CDR2 is FYNNEI. The CDR3 is 13 residues long. CDR3 in amino acids: CASRGQAPEKLFF. The CDR3 nucleotides read TGTGCCAGCAGGGGACAGGCACCAGAAAAACTGTTTTTT.

The rearrangement joins TRBV6-5 to TRBJ1-3, with a tentative D call TRBD1 (5 bases). The germline CDR1 and CDR2 sequences are MNHEY and SVGAGI. The V and J ends lost 6 bases and 0 bases respectively, with 12 bases between them. The CDR3 is 15 amino acids. CDR3 bases: TGTGCCAGCAGACCACAGGATATCTCTGGAAACACCATATATTTT. It codes for CASRPQDISGNTIYF.

The V gene is TRBV7-6, the J gene TRBJ2-5; 8 bases match TRBD2. The germline V gene has CDR1 SGHVS and CDR2 FNYEAQ. The CDR3 totals 15 residues. After removal of 3 bases from V and 4 bases from J, the junction contained 7 bases not matched to a gene. The CDR3 DNA sequence: TGTGCCAGCAGCTTTGAAGCGGGAGAGCGAGAGACCCAGTACTTC. This gives the protein CASSFEAGERETQYF.

About this clone: The junction departs from the called germline gene at one end, perhaps through a read error. The V and J genes are TRBV6-5 and TRBJ2-7; TRBD2 is a possible D gene (5 bases). Germline V gene lookup returns CDR1 MNHEY and CDR2 SVGAGI. The CDR3 consists of 13 residues. The CDR3 loop is CASKGARTYEQYF. DNA for the CDR3: TGTGCGAGCAAGGGAGCTCGAACCTACGAGCAGTACTTC.

The gene calls are TRBV5-1 and TRBJ1-1, with D perhaps TRBD1 (6 bases). The CDR3 totals 13 residues. Looked up from germline, CDR1 is SGHRS and CDR2 is YFSETQ. V was shortened by 5 bases and J by 6 bases, with 14 bases between the two germline ends. CDR3 sequence reads: CASRQGGSAEAFF. The CDR3 nucleotides read TGCGCCAGCAGACAAGGGGGAAGTGCTGAAGCTTTCTTT.

This chain links TRBV14 with TRBJ2-1; 11 bases are a match to TRBD2. This CDR3 is built from 15 residues. Germline lookup yields CDR1 SGHDN and CDR2 FVKESK. V shed 3 bases and J 6 bases; nucleotides not matched to a gene: 4. CDR3 in amino acids: CASSHHSGGANEQFF. The CDR3 DNA sequence: TGTGCCAGCAGCCATCATAGCGGGGGGGCCAATGAGCAGTTCTTC.

V and J are TRBV5-6 and TRBJ2-5; 11 positions match TRBD2. Germline values: CDR1 SGHDT, CDR2 YYEEEE. J was trimmed by 4 bases and V by 5 bases; bases with no gene match: 4. CDR3 length: 14 amino acids. In nucleotides, the CDR3 is TGTGCCAGCAGTGCTAGCGGGAGGCCAGAGACCCAGTACTTC. This codes for CASSASGRPETQYF.

This chain joins TRBV6-6 and TRBJ2-5, with 12 bases fitting TRBD2. V gave up 2 bases and J gave up 3 bases; unmatched junction bases: 4. The CDR3 spans 16 residues. Germline CDR1 and CDR2: MNHNY and SVGAGI (reference sequence). The CDR3 reads CASSYTSGGLKETQYF. DNA of the CDR3: TGTGCCAGCAGTTACACTAGCGGGGGGCTAAAAGAGACCCAGTACTTC.

V is TRBV6-1 and J is TRBJ1-2, with TRBD1 identical over 9 bases. Germline CDR1 reads MNHNS; CDR2 reads SASEGT. This CDR3 contains 14 residues. J gave up 9 bases and V 3 bases, and 8 bases lay outside the gene matches. The DNA of the CDR3 is TGTGCCAGCAGTGAGACCGGGACAGGGCGGCGCTACACCTTC. It codes for CASSETGTGRRYTF.

The chain recombines TRBV5-1 with TRBJ1-2, with 8 bases fitting TRBD1. With V trimmed by 0 bases and J by 4 bases, 5 bases remained unmatched. This CDR3 has 15 residues. Looked up from germline, CDR1 is SGHRS and CDR2 is YFSETQ. The CDR3 DNA is TGCGCCAGCAGCTTGGGTGGACAGGGAGGCTATGGCTACACCTTC. This encodes CASSLGGQGGYGYTF.

This clone showed up just once. The chain combines TRBV18 with TRBJ2-1; 10 nucleotides align to TRBD1. The CDR3 length is 16 residues. The germline V gene has CDR1 KGHSH and CDR2 LQKENI. J was trimmed by 9 bases and V by 1 base; bases with no gene match: 9. CDR3 protein: CASSPRGDRGLSEQFF. CDR3 coding DNA: TGTGCCAGCTCACCACGGGGAGACAGGGGGCTCAGTGAGCAGTTCTTC.

The chain combines TRBV2 with TRBJ1-2; no reliable D call. This CDR3 spans 15 amino acids. Germline V gene lookup returns CDR1 SNHLY and CDR2 FYNNEI. Trimming left V 1 base short and J 7 bases short, with 16 bases between. The CDR3 is CASSEGGGVRSGYTF. The DNA of the CDR3 is TGTGCCAGCAGTGAAGGTGGAGGAGTAAGGTCTGGCTACACCTTC. The entire variable domain, with the rest obtained from reference TRBV2 and TRBJ1-2, is as follows: EPEVTQTPSHQVTQMGQEVILRCVPISNHLYFYWYRQILGQKVEFLVSFYNNEISEKSEIFDDQFSVERPDGSNFTLKIRSTKLEDSAMYFCASSEGGGVRSGYTFGSGTRLTVV.